At least ten counts were recorded for the clone carrying this T cell receptor (beta chain). Its antigen is unknown. The sample is drawn from a study of post-analysis software for immune sequencing data. On the study more broadly: As for disease course, relapsing-remitting, secondary progressive and progressive-relapsing multiple sclerosis were all included. Study-wide results and limits: Patients had higher frequencies than controls of a few TRBV segments, including TRBV5-6, TRBV5-1 and TRBV20-1. Pronounced co-clustering by F measure was evident among identically batched samples. Compared against controls, patients with multiple sclerosis displayed significantly lower normalized Chao1 diversity.

The CDR3 has 15 amino acids. V lost 5 bases, J lost 4 bases, and 4 bases stayed unmatched. Per germline, CDR1 ENHRY and CDR2 SYGVKD. The authors incorporated unique molecular identifiers into the TCR beta cDNA libraries. Between roughly 0.95 and 10 million T cells gave rise to roughly 0.5 million cDNA molecules. TCRdb re-called the PCR reads through MiXCR, storing one row per CDR3 protein. Of under 200,000 distinct CDR3 sequences detected, 29% appear once; the ten largest clones hold 3% to 4%. The source is a girl aged 2 to 17 with multiple sclerosis. The chain links TRBV10-3 to TRBJ2-7; 14 bases align to TRBD2. Sequencing input: blood. This chain's CDR3 is CAISSGLAGGYEQYF. In nucleotides, the CDR3 is TGTGCCATCAGTTCAGGACTAGCGGGGGGTTACGAGCAGTACTTC.